This TCR beta chain was recovered during a study of cytomegalovirus exposure and HLA in healthy donors. As for the study in general: In an early release, HLA-typed donors contributed 80 million to 95 million unique TCR sequences.

A note on this clone: Its matching antigen is unknown.

From germline, CDR1 is KGHSH and CDR2 LQKENI. This CDR3 contains 16 residues. V shed 3 bases, J shed 5 bases, and the junction held 10 bases outside the gene matches. Study-wide points: In a later analysis, across HLA loci, associated TCR counts were highest for DRB1, lowest for HLA-C.

Primers: 60 Vbeta forward and 13 Jbeta reverse. Some clones are missing from TCRdb's copy, which holds only in-frame ones; the method was immunoSEQ multiplex PCR. This table has 200,000 to 250,000 clones, 70% to 80% appearing once. Source material: PBMCs. The rearrangement uses TRBV18 and TRBJ2-1; 7 nucleotides line up with TRBD1. The receptor was derived from a woman aged 30 to 39 in good health and CMV-seronegative. The CDR3 reads CASSPRTGTDNNEQFF. The CDR3, as DNA: TGTGCCAGCTCACCGCGGACCGGGACAGACAACAATGAGCAGTTCTTC.